This T cell receptor (beta chain) originates from a study of blood T cells in healthy people across ages. General study results and limits: In long-lived donors, naive CD4+ cell counts and diversity exceeded those of aged donors.

The CDR3 sequence is 15 residues long. Losses at the gene ends were 4 bases for V and 3 bases for J; bases not matched to a gene: 3. Germline V gene lookup returns CDR1 SQVTM and CDR2 ANQGSEA. Regarding this clonotype: What it binds is not known.

A second PCR, run for about 7 to 11 cycles, used a sample-barcoded 5' primer plus a J-beta primer mix. TCRdb re-analysed the 5' RACE reads in MiXCR, keeping a single row per CDR3 protein. Among 700,000 to 850,000 distinct CDR3 sequences, approximately 55% were seen once, and the ten largest hold roughly two fifths. Sequencing was carried out using blood. The TCR sequence derives from a man at least 80 years old in good health. J is TRBJ2-1 and V is TRBV29-1; 13 nucleotides agree with TRBD2. CDR3 amino acids: CSVGTSGGLYNEQFF. DNA for the CDR3: TGCAGCGTTGGGACTAGCGGGGGCCTCTACAATGAGCAGTTCTTC.